The 9 T cell receptor beta chains below were found in one sample sequenced in a study of PD-1 blockade in classical Hodgkin lymphoma. TCRdb's copy holds only in-frame clones and misses some; the assay was immunoSEQ multiplex PCR. The sample holds about 15,000 clones, roughly three quarters seen once. As for time point: cycle 4 day 1 (C4D1), after around six weeks of nivolumab. The patients all showed relapse after autologous stem cell transplantation, while their brentuximab vedotin exposure varied. Isolation of CD4+ T cells from thawed PBMCs was performed by magnetic negative selection. The source material was CD4+ T cells from blood, sampled before the fourth cycle of nivolumab. The receptors stem from a human donor with classical Hodgkin lymphoma.

The rearrangement links TRBV2 to TRBJ1-5, with TRBD1 as a possible D gene (5 bases). The CDR3 spans 14 residues. Trimming pared 1 base from V and 7 bases from J, leaving 11 bases between. The germline V gene has CDR1 SNHLY and CDR2 FYNNEI. The CDR3 nucleotides are TGTGCCAGCAGTGAAGTCAGGGAGGAACAGCCCCAGCATTTT. It codes for CASSEVREEQPQHF.

Here the CDR3 reads CASSQDGDGYTEAFF. The CDR3, as DNA: TGTGCCAGCAGCCAAGATGGGGACGGGTACACTGAAGCTTTCTTT. This sequence joins TRBV14 and TRBJ1-1; the D gene is possibly TRBD1 (5 bases). The germline gives CDR1 SGHDN, CDR2 FVKESK. V lost 0 bases to trimming and J lost 3 bases, with 11 bases between them. This CDR3 contains 15 residues. Filled out from reference TRBV14 and TRBJ1-1, the complete variable domain reads EAGVTQFPSHSVIEKGQTVTLRCDPISGHDNLYWYRRVMGKEIKFLLHFVKESKQDESGMPNNRFLAERTGGTYSTLKVQPAELEDSGVYFCASSQDGDGYTEAFFGQGTRLTVV.

The chain links TRBV11-2 to TRBJ2-7; D gene unclear. CDR3 length: 14 residues. Trimming removed 1 base at V and 2 bases at J, with 9 bases between. Germline V gene data show CDR1 as SGHAT and CDR2 as FQNNGV. The CDR3 nucleotides read TGTGCCAGCAGCTTAGTTGCCGGACCCTACGAGCAGTACTTC. It translates to CASSLVAGPYEQYF.

A note on this clone: The junction departs from germline at one end; a sequencing error may be responsible. The chain carries TRBV6-1 and TRBJ2-7; 9 bases are shared with TRBD1. In germline, CDR1 is MNHNS, CDR2 SASEGT. The CDR3 is 11 amino acids. CDR3 in amino acids: CASSVTGQGVF. CDR3 sequence (DNA): TGTGCCAGCAGTGTTACGGGACAGGGCGTCTTC.

CDR3 sequence reads: CASSPIADGYGYTF. The CDR3 nucleotides are TGTGCCAGCTCACCCATCGCCGACGGCTATGGCTACACCTTC. The chain is built from TRBV18 and TRBJ1-2, with D unresolved. Between the trimmed V and J ends, which lost 3 bases and 4 bases, there was a span of 12 bases. The CDR3 covers 14 residues. Per germline, CDR1 KGHSH and CDR2 LQKENI.

This clone turned up a few times. J is TRBJ2-6 and V is TRBV5-1; 12 bases match TRBD2. The germline V gene encodes CDR1 SGHRS and CDR2 YFSETQ. CDR3 size: 19 residues. V lost 2 bases and J lost 0; bases outside the gene matches: 6. DNA for the CDR3: TGCGCCAGCAGCTTCCGGACTAGCGGGATGAGCTCTGGGGCCAACGTCCTGACTTTC. Translating gives CASSFRTSGMSSGANVLTF.

The chain links TRBV11-2 to TRBJ2-7; TRBD1 is a possible D gene (6 bases). This CDR3 spans 12 amino acids. Between the trimmed V and J ends, which lost 6 bases and 4 bases, there was a span of 10 bases. Germline CDR1 and CDR2: SGHAT and FQNNGV. The CDR3 loop is CASRLQGYEQYF. CDR3 bases: TGTGCCAGCAGATTACAGGGTTACGAGCAGTACTTC.

As DNA, the CDR3 is TGCGCCAGCAGCTTGGCCCCAACGGGGGGGGCCAACGTCCTGACTTTC. This encodes CASSLAPTGGANVLTF. The chain couples TRBV5-1 to TRBJ2-6; TRBD2 might be the D (5 bases). The CDR3 extends over 16 amino acids. The germline V gene encodes CDR1 SGHRS and CDR2 YFSETQ. Trimming took off 0 bases at V and 4 bases at J, with 11 bases between the two ends.

The gene calls are TRBV7-9 and TRBJ2-1, with 9 bases that match TRBD2. V was pared by 4 bases and J by 8 bases, with 9 bases of the junction left unmatched. Germline V CDR1 and CDR2: SEHNR, FQNEAQ (reference sequence). CDR3 size: 15 residues. CDR3 nucleotide sequence: TGTGCCAGCAGCTCCCTAGCGGGAAGTAGCGATGAGCAGTTCTTC. This gives the protein CASSSLAGSSDEQFF.